This entry lists 2 T cell receptor beta chains sequenced from one sample in a study of CD8+ T cells in alopecia areata. After isolation, RNA underwent reverse transcription to generate cDNA as the sequencing template. Method: immunoSEQ multiplex PCR; TCRdb's copy keeps in-frame clones and lacks some. The profile shows about 200,000 clones, 56% of them singletons. The sample consisted of CD8+ T cells sorted from blood. The receptor set was obtained from a human donor in good health.

This clone was counted once. V is TRBV25-1 and J is TRBJ2-7; tentative D call: TRBD2 (5 bases). In germline, CDR1 is MGHDK, CDR2 SYGVNS. The length of the CDR3 is 14 residues. Trimming shortened V by 3 bases and J by 5 bases, and 14 bases separated the two germline ends. CDR3 bases: TGTGCCAGCAGTGACCTCGGGGTCCCCCACGAGCAGTACTTC. It codes for CASSDLGVPHEQYF.

This clone has only a few counts. The rearrangement uses TRBV30 and TRBJ1-1; D gene ambiguous. V was trimmed by 5 bases and J by 0 bases, leaving 19 bases between them. Germline V gives CDR1 GTSNPN, CDR2 SVGIG (reference sequence). The CDR3 contains 16 residues. The CDR3 spells CAWDSDTANMNTEAFF. In DNA form, the CDR3 reads TGTGCCTGGGATTCCGACACAGCGAACATGAACACTGAAGCTTTCTTT.